This T cell receptor beta chain was found in a study of T cell responses to AZD1222 COVID-19 vaccine (dated by TCRdb to the early 2020s). For context, the study as a whole: A total of around 240 trial participants underwent TCR sequencing, of whom nearly 210 had received two doses of AZD1222 and about 25 had received two doses of the MenACWY control vaccine. Enrollment into the trials was organized by age into subgroups of 18-55, 56-69 and 70-plus years, and those subgroups contained roughly 140, 27 and 60 TCR-sequenced participants, respectively.

Concerning this clone itself: This clone's antigen is unknown. No base quality information exists; no much larger clone differs at one position.

V sheds 1 base and J sheds 7 bases, leaving 8 bases between their ends. The CDR3 starts with the cysteine, ends with the phenylalanine, and has 13 residues. The retained sequence is limited to the CDR3, 39 bases, with the frame set at the first base. Looking up the germline V gene yields CDR1 MGHRA and CDR2 YSYEKL. What the research found in general, with its limitations: Because no day 14 peak-response samples were available, the repertoires could be characterized only after the peak T cell response. After two AZD1222 doses, both the breadth and the depth of spike-specific TCRs were significantly higher than at day 0 and than in MenACWY recipients. The whole spike protein was spanned by vaccine-associated CD4 TCRs, and dominant responses were seen in regions 160-218 and 743-854. Conclusions about previously exposed vaccinees were limited because only a handful of AZD1222 recipients were SARS-CoV-2 seropositive at baseline. Reportedly, almost half of the unique spike-specific TCRs recognized epitopes lying outside the regions that are mutated in the B.1.351 and B.1.1.7 variants. Participants were mostly white British and included more females than males, and it was suggested by the authors that clonal diversity may have been underestimated. In the small 56-69-year group, the increase in depth fell short of significance, most likely because of low power.

The sample's time point, from its label and the paper: baseline before first vaccination. This sample's treatment or condition label indicates: meningococcal conjugate vaccine given as trial control. Vaccinee samples were obtained from the UK trials COV001 and COV002, which included a single-blind randomized controlled phase 2/3 trial of AZD1222 (ChAdOx1 nCoV-19) in healthy adults. For TCRbeta chain sequencing, PBMC samples were collected from trial participants at day 0 and at day 28 after the second dose. The CDR3 regions of human TCRbeta chains were analyzed by immunosequencing. As for the authors' bioinformatics: Repertoire TCRs were checked for matches against a reference library of SARS-CoV-2-specific TCRs that had been generated using the MIRA antigen-specificity platform. Breadth meant the fraction of unique TCRs that were SARS-CoV-2-associated, whereas depth meant the fraction of total T cells that were SARS-CoV-2-associated. Using the MIRA data, every spike-specific TCR was mapped to the spike region that the TCR reacted to and assigned to either a CD4 or a CD8 class. Log10-transformed breadth and depth values were compared by one-way ANOVA with Sidak's multiple comparisons tests. The table comes from immuneACCESS by way of TCRdb, which keeps in-frame sequences with V and J called. Part of the clones is missing from these tables; in studies checked, under half for an unresolved V gene and the rest for unknown reasons. Clone size and the V and J calls come from that table; the DNA yielded D and trimming. The sample table holds 90,000 to 120,000 clones, of which over 85% were seen once. 3.1% of the sample lies in the top ten.

The chain is made from TRBV4-1 and TRBJ1-5; the D gene remains uncertain. The sample was peripheral blood, taken on day 0 of MenACWY control vaccination. This TCR derives from an adult in good health. The CDR3 protein sequence reads: CASSQVLGQPQHF. The DNA is as follows: TGCGCCAGCAGCCAAGTATTAGGACAGCCCCAGCATTTT.